One sample yielded the 31 T cell receptor beta chains listed below, sequenced in a study of blood T cell repertoires in COVID-19. TCRdb's copy holds only in-frame clones and misses some; the assay was immunoSEQ multiplex PCR. The data contain under 300,000 clones, 86% of them seen just once; the ten biggest clones take up less than 3%. Source material: peripheral blood. The receptors here all came from a woman in her thirties with active or convalescent COVID-19.

The gene calls are TRBV5-4 and TRBJ2-3; no clear D. The germline V and J ends were trimmed by 4 bases and 5 bases, with 14 bases remaining between them. Germline CDR1 is SGHNT and CDR2 is YYREEE (reference sequence). This CDR3 contains 14 residues. The CDR3 nucleotides read TGTGCCAGCAGCCGCGGTCTAGAGGTAGATACGCAGTATTTT. Translation: CASSRGLEVDTQYF.

J is TRBJ2-5 and V is TRBV19, with 7 bases identical to TRBD1. V lost 3 bases and J lost 1; bases outside the gene matches: 14. The germline V gene encodes CDR1 LNHDA and CDR2 SQIVND (reference sequence). The CDR3 extends over 18 amino acids. The CDR3 sequence is CASSMSGLAGGTQETQYF. The CDR3 nucleotides read TGTGCCAGTAGTATGTCAGGATTGGCAGGGGGTACCCAAGAGACCCAGTACTTC.

This clone was seen a single time. V gene TRBV30 combines with J gene TRBJ1-2; D may be TRBD1 (5 bases). This CDR3 spans 14 amino acids. The V and J ends lost 3 bases and 2 bases respectively, with 13 bases between them. CDR1 and CDR2 (germline): GTSNPN, SVGIG (reference sequence). In DNA form, the CDR3 reads TGTGCCTGGAGAGAAGGGGCGCCCAACTATGGCTACACCTTC. Its translation: CAWREGAPNYGYTF.

This rearrangement joins TRBV7-9 to TRBJ2-1; D gene ambiguous. Germline-derived CDR1 and CDR2 are SEHNR and FQNEAQ (reference sequence). V gave up 5 bases and J gave up 4 bases, with 3 bases separating them. The CDR3 extends over 11 amino acids. This CDR3 reads CASSAYNEQFF. As DNA, the CDR3 is TGTGCCAGCAGCGCGTACAATGAGCAGTTCTTC.

The V call is TRBV7-2, the J call TRBJ1-1, with TRBD1 identical over 9 bases. CDR1 is SGHTA, CDR2 FQGNSA, per germline. J lost 4 bases, V lost 8 bases, and 11 bases had no gene match. The CDR3 is made up of 15 amino acids. CDR3 bases: TGTGCCAGCTCATACAGGGGGCTGGCTGGCACTGAAGCTTTCTTT. It is translated as CASSYRGLAGTEAFF.

The chain couples TRBV7-9 to TRBJ2-3; tentatively, D is TRBD1 (5 bases). V lost 5 bases to trimming and J lost 6 bases, with 15 bases between them. The CDR3 sequence is 14 residues long. Germline loops: CDR1 SEHNR, CDR2 FQNEAQ (reference sequence). CDR3 DNA: TGTGCCAGCAGCCGACTCGGACAATCGGATACGCAGTATTTT. This codes for CASSRLGQSDTQYF. Full variable domain (rest looked up from reference TRBV7-9 and TRBJ2-3): DTGVSQNPRHKITKRGQNVTFRCDPISEHNRLYWYRQTLGQGPEFLTYFQNEAQLEKSRLLSDRFSAERPKGSFSTLEIQRTEQGDSAMYLCASSRLGQSDTQYFGPGTRLTVL.

V is TRBV6-5 and J is TRBJ1-1; weak D call: TRBD1 (6 bases). Trimming took off 6 bases at V and 6 bases at J, with 14 bases between the two ends. The CDR3 sequence is 13 residues long. Germline lookup yields CDR1 MNHEY and CDR2 SVGAGI. The CDR3 coding sequence is TGTGCCAGCAGGACCGGGACAAGAGCTGAAGCTTTCTTT. It specifies CASRTGTRAEAFF.

V is TRBV5-1 and J is TRBJ1-1; 9 nucleotides match TRBD1. After removal of 1 base from V and 1 base from J, the junction contained 5 bases not matched to a gene. This CDR3 comprises 16 residues. Germline lookup yields CDR1 SGHRS and CDR2 YFSETQ. CDR3 DNA sequence: TGCGCCAGCAGCTTGAGTCTGGGACAGGGGAACACTGAAGCTTTCTTT. Translation: CASSLSLGQGNTEAFF.

This chain links TRBV10-3 with TRBJ2-1, with 10 bases identical to TRBD2. The CDR3 has 15 residues. CDR1 and CDR2 (germline): ENHRY, SYGVKD. With V trimmed by 4 bases and J by 6 bases, 6 bases remained unmatched. The CDR3 bases are TGTGCCATCAGTGGTCCGGCTAGCGGGGGCAATGAGCAGTTCTTC. Translating gives CAISGPASGGNEQFF.

This chain links TRBV7-3 with TRBJ2-1; TRBD1 agrees at 8 bases. Germline trimming cut 1 base from V and 7 bases from J; bases unmatched to any gene: 6. CDR1 is SGHTA and CDR2 is FQGTGA in the germline V gene. The CDR3 has 15 amino acids. The CDR3 nucleotides read TGTGCCAGCAGCTTAAGTGGACAGGGCCCAAATGAGCAGTTCTTC. As protein: CASSLSGQGPNEQFF.

This chain connects TRBV6-5 to TRBJ2-1; TRBD2 is a possible D gene (7 bases). This CDR3 is 15 amino acids long. Germline V gives CDR1 MNHEY, CDR2 SVGAGI. The ends were cut back, 11 bases at V and 8 bases at J, with 25 bases in the middle. As DNA, the CDR3 is TGTGCCCACTGTCCGGGGAGGGGGGCCTTGGATGAGCAGTTCTTC. Translating gives CAHCPGRGALDEQFF.

The rearrangement links TRBV6-2 or TRBV6-3 to TRBJ1-1, with 10 nucleotides matching TRBD1. Germline-derived CDR1 and CDR2 are MNHEY and SVGEGT. CDR3 length: 16 amino acids. The junction had 7 bases not matched to a gene; V was cut back by 0 bases and J by 6 bases. The CDR3 is CASSYSRQGARPEAFF. The DNA of the CDR3 is TGTGCCAGCAGTTACTCCCGACAGGGGGCGCGACCTGAAGCTTTCTTT.

The chain combines TRBV19 with TRBJ2-2, with 8 bases that match TRBD1. This CDR3 region has 14 residues. CDR1 LNHDA and CDR2 SQIVND come from the germline V gene (reference sequence). Trimming took 5 bases from V and 4 from J; bases not matched to a gene: 3. For the CDR3, the DNA is TGTGCCAGTAGTTTCACAGGGGGCACCGGGGAGCTGTTTTTT. It yields the protein CASSFTGGTGELFF.

The genes are TRBV6-5 and TRBJ2-5, with TRBD2 identical over 8 bases. CDR1 and CDR2 from the germline V gene are MNHEY and SVGAGI. The CDR3 length is 14 residues. After removal of 6 bases from V and 5 bases from J, the junction contained 8 bases not matched to a gene. DNA of the CDR3: TGTGCCAGCAGGCCGGGGGGGCGATTTGAGACCCAGTACTTC. Its protein is CASRPGGRFETQYF.

The CDR3: CASSYAGEAFF. The CDR3 DNA reads as TGCGCCAGCAGCTATGCGGGTGAAGCTTTCTTT. The V gene is TRBV5-1, the J gene TRBJ1-1; D is unresolved. The V gene's germline CDR1 is SGHRS and CDR2 YFSETQ. V was pared by 3 bases and J by 7 bases, with 7 bases between. The CDR3 runs 11 residues. Complete variable domain (other parts from reference TRBV5-1 and TRBJ1-1): KAGVTQTPRYLIKTRGQQVTLSCSPISGHRSVSWYQQTPGQGLQFLFEYFSETQRNKGNFPGRFSGRQFSNSRSEMNVSTLELGDSALYLCASSYAGEAFFGQGTRLTVV.

The V call is TRBV29-1, the J call TRBJ2-3; 10 nucleotides align to TRBD2. The V segment lost 7 bases and the J segment 5 bases; nucleotides outside the gene matches: 15. CDR1 and CDR2 from the germline V gene are SQVTM and ANQGSEA. This CDR3 comprises 16 residues. CDR3 sequence reads: CSADGWAAGGRDTQYF. The CDR3 bases are TGCAGCGCGGACGGATGGGCAGCGGGGGGGCGAGATACGCAGTATTTT.

This chain connects TRBV4-3 to TRBJ1-2, with D perhaps matching TRBD1 (6 bases). The CDR3 extends over 13 amino acids. Trimming stripped 1 base from V and 10 bases from J, with 13 bases between. Per the germline V gene, CDR1 is LGHNA and CDR2 is YSLEER. The CDR3 coding sequence is TGCGCCAGCAGCCAAGCGGAGCTGGGGGCCTACACCTTC. It encodes CASSQAELGAYTF.

V gene TRBV28 combines with J gene TRBJ2-6; weak D call: TRBD2 (5 bases). The CDR3 sequence is 15 residues long. The V gene lost 2 bases and the J gene lost 2 bases, with 7 bases spanning the gap. From germline, CDR1 is MDHEN and CDR2 SYDVKM. The CDR3 DNA is TGTGCCAGCAGTTTAGCGACTACTGGGGCCAACGTCCTGACTTTC. Amino acid sequence: CASSLATTGANVLTF.

The chain carries TRBV11-3 and TRBJ2-3; 7 bases are shared with TRBD2. V lost 5 bases to trimming and J lost 6 bases; unmatched junction nucleotides: 8. CDR3 size: 14 residues. CDR1 SGHNT and CDR2 YENEEA come from the germline V gene. In DNA form, the CDR3 reads TGTGCCAGCAGCGCGAATGGGCGGGAGGATACGCAGTATTTT. As protein: CASSANGREDTQYF.

This chain links TRBV14 with TRBJ1-2; D is uncertain. The ends were cut back, 4 bases at V and 0 bases at J, with 3 bases in the middle. The germline V gene encodes CDR1 SGHDN and CDR2 FVKESK. This CDR3 spans 12 amino acids. The CDR3 loop reads CASSPTNYGYTF. CDR3 nucleotides: TGTGCCAGCAGCCCCACTAACTATGGCTACACCTTC.

This sequence joins TRBV4-1 and TRBJ2-3, with TRBD2 matching 7 bases. Germline V lookup: CDR1 MGHRA, CDR2 YSYEKL. The CDR3 sequence is 17 residues long. J gave up 1 base and V 2 bases, and 9 bases lay outside the gene matches. CDR3 sequence (DNA): TGCGCCAGCAGCCAATTCGGGGGAAGCGGGGGCACAGATACGCAGTATTTT. It specifies CASSQFGGSGGTDTQYF.

The rearrangement joins TRBV6-2 or TRBV6-3 to TRBJ2-5, with 7 bases lining up with TRBD1. This CDR3 region has 17 residues. From germline, CDR1 is MNHEY and CDR2 SVGEGT. V shed 4 bases and J 2 bases; nucleotides not matched to a gene: 13. The CDR3 reads CASSWSAVGDSQETQYF. The CDR3 region has the DNA TGTGCCAGCAGTTGGTCAGCAGTGGGGGACAGTCAAGAGACCCAGTACTTC.

The CDR3 spells CASSGSGGVAGANVLTF. The DNA for the CDR3 is TGTGCCAGTAGTGGGAGCGGGGGGGTTGCTGGGGCCAACGTCCTGACTTTC. The chain has TRBV19 and TRBJ2-6; 10 bases are a match to TRBD2. With V trimmed by 5 bases and J by 2 bases, 6 bases remained unmatched. CDR1 is LNHDA and CDR2 is SQIVND in the germline V gene (reference sequence). The CDR3 loop spans 17 amino acids.

The chain employs TRBV3-1 (or the pseudogene TRBV3-2) and TRBJ2-7, with a weak D call TRBD1 (6 bases). Trimming removed 7 bases from V and 4 bases from J, with 14 bases in between. This CDR3 is 13 amino acids long. CDR1 and CDR2 (germline): LGHDT, YNNKEL (reference sequence). The CDR3 here is CASNGRGGYEQYF. The CDR3, as DNA: TGTGCCAGCAACGGCAGGGGCGGGTACGAGCAGTACTTC.

This clone was seen just once. The rearrangement links TRBV3-1 (or the pseudogene TRBV3-2) to TRBJ2-1, with TRBD2 identical over 9 bases. The CDR3 length is 16 residues. Germline V gene lookup returns CDR1 LGHDT and CDR2 YNNKEL (reference sequence). V dropped 2 bases and J dropped 4; count of bases not matched to a gene: 6. The CDR3 nucleotides are TGTGCCAGCAGCCAAATCACTAGCGGGCGATACAATGAGCAGTTCTTC. Its translation: CASSQITSGRYNEQFF.

The rearrangement uses TRBV5-4 and TRBJ1-1, with D perhaps TRBD1 (5 bases). CDR1 is SGHNT, CDR2 YYREEE, per germline (reference sequence). Trimming removed 0 bases at V and 4 bases at J, with 19 bases between. The CDR3 has 17 amino acids. The CDR3 loop is CASSLANSRGLGTEAFF. The CDR3 DNA reads TGTGCCAGCAGCTTGGCCAATTCTCGGGGGTTGGGCACTGAAGCTTTCTTT. Using reference TRBV5-4 and TRBJ1-1 for the parts outside the CDR3, the full variable domain is ETGVTQSPTHLIKTRGQQVTLRCSSQSGHNTVSWYQQALGQGPQFIFQYYREEENGRGNFPPRFSGLQFPNYSSELNVNALELDDSALYLCASSLANSRGLGTEAFFGQGTRLTVV.

This clone came up once. For the CDR3, the DNA is TGTGCCAGCAGTGAAAAGAAGTGGGGCCCACCAGTTGAGCAGTTCTTC. Translated: CASSEKKWGPPVEQFF. The rearrangement uses TRBV6-1 and TRBJ2-1, with D possibly being TRBD1 (5 bases). In germline, CDR1 is MNHNS, CDR2 SASEGT. The CDR3 loop spans 16 amino acids. V gave up 2 bases and J gave up 9 bases, with 20 bases separating them.

The V gene is TRBV5-6, the J gene TRBJ1-1; weak D call: TRBD1 (6 bases). Germline V CDR1 and CDR2: SGHDT, YYEEEE. The V gene lost 4 bases and the J gene lost 1 base, with 8 bases spanning the gap. CDR3 length: 13 residues. The DNA of the CDR3 is TGTGCCAGCAGCGTGGGACAGAACACTGAAGCTTTCTTT. As protein: CASSVGQNTEAFF. Based on the CDR3 plus reference TRBV5-6 and TRBJ1-1, the full variable domain is DAGVTQSPTHLIKTRGQQVTLRCSPKSGHDTVSWYQQALGQGPQFIFQYYEEEERQRGNFPDRFSGHQFPNYSSELNVNALLLGDSALYLCASSVGQNTEAFFGQGTRLTVV.

A note on this clone: An end of the junction does not agree with germline; a read error may underlie this. Different DNA sequences within this sample yield the same CDR3. The chain is built from TRBV2 and TRBJ1-3; 8 nucleotides match TRBD1. The CDR3 runs 14 residues. Germline assignment: CDR1 SNHLY and CDR2 FYNNEI. This chain's CDR3 is CASRDRGGGNTIYF. The DNA for the CDR3 is TGTGCCAGCCGTGACAGGGGTGGAGGAAACACCATATATTTT. The variable domain in full, with the rest retrieved from reference TRBV2 and TRBJ1-3, is EPEVTQTPSHQVTQMGQEVILRCVPISNHLYFYWYRQILGQKVEFLVSFYNNEISEKSEIFDDQFSVERPDGSNFTLKIRSTKLEDSAMYFCASRDRGGGNTIYFGEGSWLTVV.

The V and J genes are TRBV13 and TRBJ2-3; 10 bases agree with TRBD2. V lost 3 bases to trimming and J lost 1 base; unmatched junction nucleotides: 4. Germline loops: CDR1 PRHDT, CDR2 FYEKMQ (reference sequence). CDR3 length: 16 amino acids. CDR3 bases: TGTGCCAGCAGCTTCCCTAGCGGGGGAGGCACAGATACGCAGTATTTT. Protein product: CASSFPSGGGTDTQYF.

The chain uses TRBV20-1 and TRBJ1-1; 8 bases match TRBD1. The CDR3 has 17 residues. The V gene's germline CDR1 is DFQATT and CDR2 SNEGSKA (reference sequence). J gave up 0 bases and V 3 bases, and 12 bases lay outside the gene matches. The CDR3, as DNA: TGCAGTGCTAGTTTTCCACCCGGGACAGGCCTGAACACTGAAGCTTTCTTT. It encodes CSASFPPGTGLNTEAFF.